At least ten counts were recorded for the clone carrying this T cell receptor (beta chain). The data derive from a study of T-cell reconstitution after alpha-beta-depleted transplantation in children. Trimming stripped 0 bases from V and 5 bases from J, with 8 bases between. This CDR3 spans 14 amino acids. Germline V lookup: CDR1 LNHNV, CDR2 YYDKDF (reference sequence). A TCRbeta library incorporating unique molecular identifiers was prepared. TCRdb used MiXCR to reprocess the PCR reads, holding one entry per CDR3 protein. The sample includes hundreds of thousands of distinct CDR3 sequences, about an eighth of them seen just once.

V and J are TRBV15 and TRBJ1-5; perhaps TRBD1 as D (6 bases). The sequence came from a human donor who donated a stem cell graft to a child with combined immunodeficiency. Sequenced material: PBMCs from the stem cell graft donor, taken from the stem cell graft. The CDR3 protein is CATSRDQGYQPQHF. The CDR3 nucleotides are TGTGCCACCAGCAGAGACCAGGGGTATCAGCCCCAGCATTTT.